The following is a T cell receptor (beta chain) sequence with its context. What it binds is not known. TCRdb recomputed calls from the 5' RACE reads with MiXCR, one row per CDR3 protein. Altogether about 690,000 distinct CDR3 sequences are present, around 20% being singletons, with the ten largest covering 4% to 5.5%. CDR3 size: 16 residues. In germline, CDR1 is SEHNR, CDR2 FQNEAQ (reference sequence). Germline trimming cut 3 bases from V and 2 bases from J; bases unmatched to any gene: 1. The data are from a study of identical twins. Points from the study as a whole: The degree of excess twin sharing was weaker in beta out-of-frame sequences.

This sample also belongs to another study, concerning T cells expressing NK-cell markers. That source reports: T cells sorted in several experiments were restricted to alpha-beta TCR T cells by an anti-gamma-delta TCR antibody. Dominant NKG2C+ clonotypes made up roughly 1.0-7.5% of CD8+ T cells in several donors.

The receptor was isolated from a woman in her late teens or twenties in good health. The V call is TRBV7-9, the J call TRBJ2-1; 13 bases align to TRBD2. Sequencing used PBMCs. CDR3 sequence reads: CASSFTSGRAYNEQFF. The CDR3 region has the DNA TGTGCCAGCAGCTTTACTAGCGGGAGGGCCTACAATGAGCAGTTCTTC.